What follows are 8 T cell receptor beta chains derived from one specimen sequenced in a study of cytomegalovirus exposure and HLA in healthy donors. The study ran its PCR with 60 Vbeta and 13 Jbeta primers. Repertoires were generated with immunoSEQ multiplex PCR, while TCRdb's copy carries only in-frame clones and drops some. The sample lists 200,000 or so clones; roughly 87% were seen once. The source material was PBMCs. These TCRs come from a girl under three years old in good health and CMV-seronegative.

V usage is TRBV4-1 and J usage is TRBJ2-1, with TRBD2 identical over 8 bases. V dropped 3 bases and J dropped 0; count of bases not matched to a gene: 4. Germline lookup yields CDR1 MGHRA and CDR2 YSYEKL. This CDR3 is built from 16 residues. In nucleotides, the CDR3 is TGCGCCAGCAGCCAGCCGGGGACTAGCTCCTACAATGAGCAGTTCTTC. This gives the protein CASSQPGTSSYNEQFF.

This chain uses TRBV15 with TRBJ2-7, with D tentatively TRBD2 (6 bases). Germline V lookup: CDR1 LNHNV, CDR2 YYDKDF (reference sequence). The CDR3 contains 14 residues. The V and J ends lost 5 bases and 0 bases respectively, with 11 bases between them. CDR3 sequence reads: CATSRGGDSYEQYF. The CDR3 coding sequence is TGTGCCACCAGCCGTGGAGGGGACTCCTACGAGCAGTACTTC.

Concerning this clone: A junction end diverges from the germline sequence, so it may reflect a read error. The CDR3 sequence: CAGSYLQGAYGYTF. CDR3 nucleotide sequence: TGTGCCGGCAGTTACTTGCAGGGGGCCTATGGCTACACCTTC. J is TRBJ1-2 and V is TRBV6-5; 8 bases line up with TRBD1. The CDR3 length is 14 residues. Per the germline V gene, CDR1 is MNHEY and CDR2 is SVGAGI.

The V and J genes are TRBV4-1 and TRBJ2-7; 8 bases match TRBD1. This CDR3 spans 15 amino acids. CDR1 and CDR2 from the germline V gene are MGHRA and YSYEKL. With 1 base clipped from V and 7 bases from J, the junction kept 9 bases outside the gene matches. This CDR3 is CASSQVSRTGWEQYF. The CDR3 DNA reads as TGCGCCAGCAGCCAAGTATCCCGGACAGGGTGGGAGCAGTACTTC.

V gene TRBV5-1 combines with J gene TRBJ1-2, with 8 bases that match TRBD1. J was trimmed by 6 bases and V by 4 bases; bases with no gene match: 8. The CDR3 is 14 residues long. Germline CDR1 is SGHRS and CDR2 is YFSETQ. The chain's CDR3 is CASSPGQGLDGYTF. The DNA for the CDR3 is TGCGCCAGCAGCCCCGGACAGGGTTTAGATGGCTACACCTTC.

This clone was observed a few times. The CDR3 bases are TGCGCCAGCAGCCAATCAGGGGACCACACCGGGGAGCTGTTTTTT. Its translation: CASSQSGDHTGELFF. V and J are TRBV4-3 and TRBJ2-2; weak D call: TRBD1 (6 bases). Germline CDR1 LGHNA, CDR2 YSLEER. Trimming left V 2 bases short and J 3 bases short, with 10 bases between. This CDR3 region has 15 residues.

For the CDR3, the DNA is TGTGCCAGCTCACCGGAGACAGGGGAAGACGAGCAGTACTTC. Amino acids: CASSPETGEDEQYF. The genes are TRBV18 and TRBJ2-7, with 8 bases fitting TRBD1. This CDR3 is built from 14 residues. The trim removed 3 bases at V and 5 bases at J, leaving 6 bases unmatched. Germline V gene lookup returns CDR1 KGHSH and CDR2 LQKENI.

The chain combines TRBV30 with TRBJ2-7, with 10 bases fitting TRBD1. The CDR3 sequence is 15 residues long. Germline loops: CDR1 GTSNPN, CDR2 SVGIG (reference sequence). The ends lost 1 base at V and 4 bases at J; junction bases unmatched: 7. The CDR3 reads CAWSAGQGTSYEQYF. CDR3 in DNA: TGTGCCTGGAGTGCGGGACAGGGGACTTCTTACGAGCAGTACTTC.